One sample yielded the 8 T cell receptor beta chains listed below, sequenced in a study of OX40 agonist ivuxolimab in advanced cancers. Using immunoSEQ multiplex PCR, the repertoire was profiled, and TCRdb retains in-frame clones only, with some absent. The sample includes 80,000 to 100,000 clones, 94% of them seen just once. The sample in question was CD4+ or CD8+ T cells sorted from blood, obtained in a trial of the OX40 agonist ivuxolimab. The receptor set was obtained from an adult with an advanced solid tumor such as melanoma, head and neck, liver or kidney cancer.

This sequence joins TRBV5-6 and TRBJ2-5, with D perhaps assigned TRBD1 or TRBD2 (6 bases each). V was cut by 2 bases and J by 7 bases, with 18 bases left in between. The CDR3 loop spans 15 amino acids. Germline V gene lookup returns CDR1 SGHDT and CDR2 YYEEEE. DNA of the CDR3: TGTGCCAGCAGCTTTGGAGGGACAACCCGGAGGACCCAGTACTTC. Translating gives CASSFGGTTRRTQYF.

This clone was detected only once. The genes are TRBV19 and TRBJ1-2, with TRBD1 as a possible D gene (6 bases). V gave up 6 bases and J gave up 4 bases, with 18 bases separating them. The CDR3 has 15 amino acids. Germline loops: CDR1 LNHDA, CDR2 SQIVND (reference sequence). The CDR3 sequence: CASSPEGPGVYGYTF. The CDR3 bases are TGTGCCAGTAGCCCAGAGGGGCCAGGGGTCTATGGCTACACCTTC. The full variable domain, in which reference TRBV19 and TRBJ1-2 provide the parts outside the CDR3, is DGGITQSPKYLFRKEGQNVTLSCEQNLNHDAMYWYRQDPGQGLRLIYYSQIVNDFQKGDIAEGYSVSREKKESFPLTVTSAQKNPTAFYLCASSPEGPGVYGYTFGSGTRLTVV.

This chain links TRBV5-8 with TRBJ1-4, with no clear D. The germline V and J ends were trimmed by 2 bases and 5 bases, with 7 bases remaining between them. Germline CDR1 reads SGHTS; CDR2 reads YDEGEE. This CDR3 region has 13 residues. CDR3 sequence: CASSLERNEKLFF. In nucleotides, the CDR3 is TGTGCCAGCAGCTTAGAACGGAATGAAAAACTGTTTTTT.

This chain uses TRBV28 with TRBJ1-6, with D possibly being TRBD1 (5 bases). This CDR3 region has 15 residues. In germline, CDR1 is MDHEN, CDR2 SYDVKM. V shed 6 bases and J shed 1 base, with 10 bases lying between them. CDR3 sequence reads: CASRGDGSYNSPLHF. Here the CDR3 DNA reads TGTGCCAGCAGGGGGGACGGATCCTATAATTCACCCCTCCACTTT.

The chain links TRBV6-1 to TRBJ1-3; unclear D gene. Trimming removed 7 bases from V and 0 bases from J, with 13 bases in between. The CDR3 loop spans 15 amino acids. Germline values: CDR1 MNHNS, CDR2 SASEGT. The CDR3 DNA reads TGTGCCAGCACCCCTGTCGGGTACTCTGGAAACACCATATATTTT. This gives the protein CASTPVGYSGNTIYF.

J is TRBJ2-1 and V is TRBV19; D might be TRBD1 (5 bases). The V end was cut by 3 bases, the J end by 4 bases, with 13 bases between. Germline lookup yields CDR1 LNHDA and CDR2 SQIVND (reference sequence). The CDR3 is 15 residues long. CDR3 sequence: CASSMITGLYNEQFF. The CDR3 DNA reads TGTGCCAGTAGTATGATAACAGGATTATACAATGAGCAGTTCTTC.

V is TRBV4-3 and J is TRBJ2-7; 16 bases are shared with TRBD2. The CDR3 has 21 amino acids. Germline assignment: CDR1 LGHNA and CDR2 YSLEER. V was pared by 2 bases and J by 4 bases, with 17 bases of the junction left unmatched. CDR3 residues: CASSQKMGRGTSGRGGYEQYF. The CDR3 region has the DNA TGCGCCAGCAGCCAAAAGATGGGGAGGGGGACTAGCGGGAGGGGCGGGTACGAGCAGTACTTC.

The rearrangement links TRBV28 to TRBJ2-7, with 8 bases aligning to TRBD2. J gave up 5 bases and V 3 bases, and 9 bases lay outside the gene matches. The CDR3 totals 15 residues. Germline loops: CDR1 MDHEN, CDR2 SYDVKM. CDR3 bases: TGTGCCAGCAGTTTCTATGACGGGAGGGCCCACGAGCAGTACTTC. Protein product: CASSFYDGRAHEQYF.